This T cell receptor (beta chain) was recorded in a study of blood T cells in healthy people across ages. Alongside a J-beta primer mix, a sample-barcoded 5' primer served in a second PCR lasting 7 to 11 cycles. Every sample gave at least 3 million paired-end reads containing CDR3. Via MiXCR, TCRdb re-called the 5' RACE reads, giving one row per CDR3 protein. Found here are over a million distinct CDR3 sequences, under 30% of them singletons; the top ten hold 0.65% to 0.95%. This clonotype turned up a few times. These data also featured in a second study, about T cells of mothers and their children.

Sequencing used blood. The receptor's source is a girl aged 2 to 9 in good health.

In nucleotides, the CDR3 is TGCGCCAGCAGCCCCGGACAGGCAAATTCACCCCTCCACTTT. Its translation is CASSPGQANSPLHF. The chain has TRBV5-1 and TRBJ1-6; 7 bases are shared with TRBD1. The CDR3 runs 14 residues. Germline V gives CDR1 SGHRS, CDR2 YFSETQ. Trimming took 4 bases from V and 7 from J; bases not matched to a gene: 5.